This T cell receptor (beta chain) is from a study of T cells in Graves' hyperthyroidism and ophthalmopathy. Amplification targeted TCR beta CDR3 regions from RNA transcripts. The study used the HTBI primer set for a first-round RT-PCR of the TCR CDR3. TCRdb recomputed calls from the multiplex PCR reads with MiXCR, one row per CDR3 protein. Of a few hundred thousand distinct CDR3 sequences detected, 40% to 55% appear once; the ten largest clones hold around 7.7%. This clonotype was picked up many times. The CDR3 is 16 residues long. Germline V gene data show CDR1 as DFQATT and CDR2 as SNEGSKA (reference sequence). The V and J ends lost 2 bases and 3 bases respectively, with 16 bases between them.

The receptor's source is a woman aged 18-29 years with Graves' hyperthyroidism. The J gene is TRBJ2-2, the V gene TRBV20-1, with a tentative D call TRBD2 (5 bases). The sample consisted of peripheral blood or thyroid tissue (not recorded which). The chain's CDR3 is CSARPAALRDTGELFF. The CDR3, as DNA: TGCAGTGCTAGACCAGCGGCCCTGAGGGACACCGGGGAGCTGTTTTTT.